This TCR beta chain was captured by sequencing in a study of T-cell memory formation after mild COVID-19. Study-wide context: Clustering of TCRs was largely donor specific. Study results and limitations: Day 15 to 85 contractors were CD4/CD8 balanced; later expanders leaned CD4+.

CDR3 size: 15 residues. Trimming shortened V by 6 bases and J by 2 bases, and 15 bases separated the two germline ends. TCRdb fed the 5' RACE reads into MiXCR, producing one record per CDR3 protein. The table has about 430,000 distinct CDR3 sequences, roughly 24% seen once. Regarding this clonotype: Its antigen is undetermined.

Material for sequencing was PBMCs or a T cell subset sorted from them (not recorded which). The chain is built from TRBV12-3 or TRBV12-4 and TRBJ2-3, with D maybe TRBD2 (7 bases). The clonotype comes from an adult woman who had mild COVID-19 (a few samples of this study predate the infection). Cell type and time point are not known. The chain's CDR3 is CASSLGGGPTDTQYF. CDR3 DNA sequence: TGTGCCAGCAGCCTGGGAGGGGGACCCACAGATACGCAGTATTTT.